This is a list of T cell receptor beta chains from one sample in a study of cytomegalovirus exposure and HLA in healthy donors. Repertoires were generated with immunoSEQ multiplex PCR, while TCRdb's copy carries only in-frame clones and drops some. The sample shows 160,000 or so clones, around 80% of them seen only once. Sequenced input: PBMCs. These TCRs come from a woman in her 40s in good health and CMV-seronegative. CDR3s include the opening cysteine and the closing phenylalanine or tryptophan. Each record gives: J gene, V gene, CDR3 length, D gene, clone size, CDR3 protein, CDR3 DNA. D genes are given only for firm matches. Not every row has a clone size; where given, it reads once, few, many or a size class.

J: TRBJ1-2; V: TRBV19; length: 12; D: .; size: .; CDR3: CASTGRVSGYTF; DNA: TGTGCCAGTACTGGCAGGGTGAGTGGCTACACCTTC
J: TRBJ1-6; V: TRBV6-5; length: 14; D: TRBD1; size: once; CDR3: CASSADRESSPLHF; DNA: TGTGCCAGCAGTGCAGACAGGGAGTCTTCACCCCTCCACTTT
J: TRBJ1-6; V: TRBV5-5; length: 16; D: .; size: few; CDR3: CASSLDRSSYNSPLHF; DNA: TGTGCCAGCAGCCTAGACAGGAGCTCCTATAATTCACCCCTCCACTTT
J: TRBJ2-3; V: TRBV6-1; length: 15; D: TRBD1; size: .; CDR3: CASSEGGTGAGTQYF; DNA: TGTGCCAGCAGTGAAGGAGGGACAGGGGCTGGTACGCAGTATTTT
J: TRBJ2-4; V: TRBV4-3; length: 15; D: TRBD2; size: .; CDR3: CASSQEFGRFDIQYF; DNA: TGCGCCAGCAGCCAAGAATTCGGGAGGTTCGACATTCAGTACTTC
J: TRBJ1-2; V: TRBV30; length: 15; D: .; size: many; CDR3: CAWIKRGTSSDGYTF; DNA: TGTGCCTGGATCAAAAGGGGGACATCTAGTGATGGCTACACCTTC
J: TRBJ2-4; V: TRBV10-2; length: 15; D: .; size: .; CDR3: CASSVRRGGKNIQYF; DNA: TGCGCCAGCAGTGTCCGCAGGGGAGGGAAAAACATTCAGTACTTC
J: TRBJ1-2; V: TRBV19; length: 14; D: TRBD1; size: few; CDR3: CASSMFRGQGGYTF; DNA: TGTGCCAGTAGTATGTTCAGGGGGCAGGGCGGCTACACCTTC
J: TRBJ2-3; V: TRBV28; length: 17; D: .; size: .; CDR3: CASSSAGERSTTDTQYF; DNA: TGTGCCAGCAGTTCCGCGGGTGAACGGTCTACCACAGATACGCAGTATTTT
J: TRBJ2-5; V: TRBV4-3; length: 16; D: TRBD2; size: .; CDR3: CASSRSGRAPQETQYF; DNA: TGCGCCAGCAGCCGTAGCGGGAGGGCCCCCCAAGAGACCCAGTACTTC
J: TRBJ1-3; V: TRBV7-9; length: 17; D: .; size: .; CDR3: CASSLVLQGISGNTIYF; DNA: TGTGCCAGCAGCTTAGTTTTGCAGGGGATTTCTGGAAACACCATATATTTT
J: TRBJ1-1; V: TRBV19; length: 16; D: .; size: .; CDR3: CASSMGVNLPTGEAFF; DNA: TGTGCCAGTAGTATGGGAGTAAACCTTCCGACTGGGGAAGCTTTCTTT
J: TRBJ2-1; V: TRBV7-3; length: 16; D: .; size: .; CDR3: CASSFKPGPSTNEQFF; DNA: TGTGCCAGCAGCTTTAAGCCTGGGCCCTCCACCAATGAGCAGTTCTTC
J: TRBJ2-5; V: TRBV11-2; length: 13; D: .; size: .; CDR3: CASSFGGGETQYF; DNA: TGTGCCAGCAGCTTTGGTGGGGGGGAGACCCAGTACTTC
J: TRBJ2-7; V: TRBV30; length: 14; D: .; size: .; CDR3: CACLDQGSSYEQYF; DNA: TGTGCCTGTCTCGATCAGGGCAGCTCCTACGAGCAGTACTTC
J: TRBJ2-1; V: TRBV2; length: 14; D: TRBD2; size: .; CDR3: CASSGRTSDNEQFF; DNA: TGTGCCAGCAGTGGCAGGACTAGCGACAATGAGCAGTTCTTC